This T cell receptor beta chain was retrieved from a study of blood T cell repertoires in COVID-19. This CDR3 contains 15 residues. Trimming cost V 2 bases and J 11 bases, with 19 bases left between them. CDR1 and CDR2 from the germline V gene are KGHSH and LQKENI. Measured with immunoSEQ multiplex PCR; TCRdb has only the in-frame clones, and not every one. The sample lists 120,000 to 150,000 clones; roughly 82% were seen once. This clone has a handful of counts. This sequence joins TRBV18 and TRBJ1-3; a possible D gene is TRBD1 (6 bases). The TCR comes from a woman aged 45-65 years in a cohort sampled during active or convalescent COVID-19. Sample: peripheral blood. CDR3 DNA: TGTGCCAGCTCACCAGGTTGGGCAGGGGAAGGCGCCATATATTTT. Its protein is CASSPGWAGEGAIYF.